The 13 T cell receptor beta chains below were found in one sample sequenced in a study of CD8 T cells in ankylosing spondylitis. TCRdb re-derived calls from the 5' RACE reads in MiXCR, one entry per CDR3 protein. The profile covers about 840,000 distinct CDR3 sequences, with 10% to 15% appearing a single time and approximately 0.46% taken by the ten largest. For these receptors, no antigen is known. Study outcomes and limitations: Typical of ankylosing spondylitis blood, it appeared, was a TCR beta motif of seven to nine highly homologous variants.

The sample comprised blood, either unsorted or a sorted T cell fraction (not recorded which). The origin of the receptors is a male donor with ankylosing spondylitis.

This clonotype was found a few times. The rearrangement joins TRBV20-1 to TRBJ1-1, with D possibly matching TRBD1 (5 bases). V gave up 3 bases and J gave up 6 bases, with 14 bases separating them. The CDR3 consists of 13 residues. Germline CDR1 is DFQATT and CDR2 is SNEGSKA (reference sequence). In nucleotides, the CDR3 is TGCAGTGCTAGCCGGAGGGCGGGGGCTGAAGCTTTCTTT. Protein: CSASRRAGAEAFF.

This clonotype has just a few counts. The chain couples TRBV29-1 to TRBJ1-2; D possibly corresponds to TRBD1 (5 bases). The CDR3 runs to 14 residues. Germline V gene data show CDR1 as SQVTM and CDR2 as ANQGSEA. Trimming removed 6 bases at V and 5 bases at J, with 19 bases between. CDR3 sequence (DNA): TGCAGCGTGAGGGGCTCAGTCGACAGTTATGGCTACACCTTC. Protein product: CSVRGSVDSYGYTF.

The CDR3 DNA reads as TGCGCCAGCAGGAAGGGGACTAGCGGGATCACCCGGAGAACAGATACGCAGTATTTT. It specifies CASRKGTSGITRRTDTQYF. V usage is TRBV10-1 and J usage is TRBJ2-3, with 13 positions matching TRBD2. V shed 6 bases, J shed 3 bases, and the junction held 15 bases outside the gene matches. The CDR3 extends over 19 amino acids. CDR1 is WNHNN, CDR2 SYGVQD, per germline (reference sequence).

This clonotype occurred a few times. The gene calls are TRBV29-1 and TRBJ1-2, with D uncertain. The germline V gene has CDR1 SQVTM and CDR2 ANQGSEA. The CDR3 extends over 14 amino acids. Trimming shortened V by 8 bases and J by 0 bases, and 16 bases separated the two germline ends. CDR3 in amino acids: CSSAAPPANYGYTF. The CDR3, as DNA: TGCAGCTCTGCTGCCCCGCCAGCTAACTATGGCTACACCTTC. The whole variable domain, remainder taken from reference TRBV29-1 and TRBJ1-2, is SAVISQKPSRDICQRGTSLTIQCQVDSQVTMMFWYRQQPGQSLTLIATANQGSEATYESGFVIDKFPISRPNLTFSTLTVSNMSPEDSSIYLCSSAAPPANYGYTFGSGTRLTVV.

In this sample, this clonotype turned up many times. The chain has TRBV9 and TRBJ1-2; no clear D. The V end lost 0 bases, the J end lost 4 bases, and 4 bases lay between the germline ends. Germline V gives CDR1 SGDLS, CDR2 YYNGEE. The CDR3 consists of 12 residues. Written as DNA, the CDR3 is TGTGCCAGCAGCGTAGGAGGCTATGGCTACACCTTC. As protein: CASSVGGYGYTF.

This clonotype was observed a few times. V is TRBV18 and J is TRBJ2-7; D could derive from TRBD1 or TRBD2 (6 bases each). V was trimmed by 4 bases and J by 3 bases, leaving 13 bases between them. There are 14 residues in the CDR3. Germline CDR1 KGHSH, CDR2 LQKENI. The DNA of the CDR3 is TGTGCCAGCTCACTCTCGGGGGCAATCTACGAGCAGTACTTC. It yields the protein CASSLSGAIYEQYF.

The genes are TRBV18 and TRBJ2-5, with D unclear. The CDR3 is 15 residues long. The V gene lost 1 base and the J gene lost 1 base, with 10 bases spanning the gap. The germline CDR1 and CDR2 sequences are KGHSH and LQKENI. The CDR3 region has the DNA TGTGCCAGCTCACCACTGTTTACAGCCCAAGAGACCCAGTACTTC. This gives the protein CASSPLFTAQETQYF.

V gene TRBV15 combines with J gene TRBJ1-2; D unclear. Germline CDR1 is LNHNV and CDR2 is YYDKDF (reference sequence). CDR3 length: 13 residues. V lost 0 bases and J 8 bases, leaving 10 bases between the germline ends. CDR3 bases: TGTGCCACCAGCAGAGATCGAGGACGGGGCTACACCTTC. This encodes CATSRDRGRGYTF.

Worth noting for this clonotype: A junction end diverges from the germline sequence, so it may reflect a read error. This sequence joins TRBV5-1 and TRBJ2-2; tentatively, D is TRBD1 or TRBD2 (5 bases each). The CDR3 consists of 15 residues. CDR1 and CDR2 (germline): SGHRS, YFSETQ. CDR3: CASNLGHMYTGELSF. CDR3 in DNA: TGCGCCAGCAACCTAGGACACATGTACACCGGGGAGCTGTCTTTT.

This clonotype came up a few times. The genes are TRBV20-1 and TRBJ2-7; 8 nucleotides agree with TRBD1. Germline V CDR1 and CDR2: DFQATT, SNEGSKA (reference sequence). J was trimmed by 5 bases and V by 6 bases; bases with no gene match: 6. CDR3 length: 12 residues. CDR3 nucleotides: TGCAGTGCCCGAAGGACAGGGAACGAGCAGTACTTC. Its protein product is CSARRTGNEQYF.

The table lists this clonotype with many counts. This rearrangement joins TRBV6-5 to TRBJ2-7; D remains unclear. The CDR3 is made up of 11 amino acids. From germline, CDR1 is MNHEY and CDR2 SVGAGI. V lost 4 bases and J lost 5, with 6 bases in between. The CDR3 DNA reads TGTGCCAGCAGTTTTAACCACGAGCAGTACTTC. Its translation is CASSFNHEQYF.

This clonotype was counted a few times. The chain uses TRBV20-1 and TRBJ2-1, with 11 bases that match TRBD2. V shed 1 base and J 8 bases; nucleotides not matched to a gene: 7. This CDR3 comprises 15 residues. CDR1 is DFQATT, CDR2 SNEGSKA, per germline (reference sequence). As DNA, the CDR3 is TGCAGTGCTAGAGGCTTAGCGGGGGGGTTCGATGAGCAGTTCTTC. Residues: CSARGLAGGFDEQFF.

This clonotype was counted many times. The chain carries TRBV4-2 and TRBJ2-1; TRBD2 matches at 10 bases. Germline CDR1 is LGHNA and CDR2 is YNFKEQ. V was pared by 4 bases and J by 4 bases, with 7 bases of the junction left unmatched. The CDR3 contains 16 residues. CDR3 amino acids: CASSLTGTSEYNEQFF. CDR3 nucleotide sequence: TGTGCCAGCAGCCTGACCGGGACTAGCGAATACAATGAGCAGTTCTTC.